This T cell receptor (beta chain) was sequenced for a study of CD8 T cells in Susac syndrome. Study findings and constraints: It was acknowledged in the study that the number of individuals who were included in its TCR sequencing and HLA analysis was relatively small.

Random hexamers primed reverse transcription of 0.5 to 1 ug RNA. Multiplex PCR with immunoSEQ amplified the TCR beta CDR3 across 54 Vbeta and 13 Jbeta. One entry per CDR3 protein, called by TCRdb with MiXCR from the immunoSEQ multiplex PCR reads. The data contain approximately 53,000 distinct CDR3 sequences, roughly 93% of them singletons. Concerning this clonotype: The antigen remains undetermined.

Sequencing of TCR beta was performed on blood CD8+ T cells and on blood CD4+ T cells. The multiple sclerosis controls were treatment-naive patients, and their relapsing-remitting disease was stable or active. The sample comprised CD8+ T cells from PBMCs. This TCR was sampled from a human donor with multiple sclerosis.

This CDR3 reads CASRVLDRENTEAFF. The DNA of the CDR3 is TGTGCCAGCAGAGTCTTGGACAGGGAGAATACTGAAGCTTTCTTT. V and J are TRBV6-5 and TRBJ1-1, with 8 bases identical to TRBD1. J lost 5 bases, V lost 6 bases, and 11 bases had no gene match. Germline V CDR1 and CDR2: MNHEY, SVGAGI. The CDR3 length is 15 residues.